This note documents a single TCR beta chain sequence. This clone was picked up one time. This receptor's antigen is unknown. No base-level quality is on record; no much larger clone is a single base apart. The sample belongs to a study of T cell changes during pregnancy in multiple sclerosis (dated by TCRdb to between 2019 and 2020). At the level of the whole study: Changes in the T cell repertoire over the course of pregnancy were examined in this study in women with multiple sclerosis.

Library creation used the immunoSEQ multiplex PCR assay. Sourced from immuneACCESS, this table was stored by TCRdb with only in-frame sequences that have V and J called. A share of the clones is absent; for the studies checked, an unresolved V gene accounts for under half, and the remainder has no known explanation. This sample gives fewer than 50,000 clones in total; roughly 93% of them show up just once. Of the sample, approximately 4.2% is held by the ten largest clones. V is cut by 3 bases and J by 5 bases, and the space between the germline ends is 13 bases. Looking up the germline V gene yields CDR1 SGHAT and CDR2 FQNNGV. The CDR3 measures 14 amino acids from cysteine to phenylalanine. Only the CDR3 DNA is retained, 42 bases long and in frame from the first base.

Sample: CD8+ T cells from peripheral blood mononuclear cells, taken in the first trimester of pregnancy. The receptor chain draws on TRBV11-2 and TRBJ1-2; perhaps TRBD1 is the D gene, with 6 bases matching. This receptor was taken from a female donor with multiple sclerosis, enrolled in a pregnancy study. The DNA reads TGTGCCAGCAGCTTTTCAGGGCAGGGGTATGGCTACACCTTC. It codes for CASSFSGQGYGYTF.